This TCR beta chain was found in a study of vaccination and CD4 T cells after COVID-19. Treatment meaning: approximately 9-day PBMC culture with coronavirus spike peptide pools or control peptides (ViraFEST assay). An unexposed donor provided the CD4+ T cells, which were collected before the COVID-19 pandemic (2011-2018). From germline, CDR1 is SGHTA and CDR2 FQGNSA. The length of the CDR3 is 14 residues. V dropped 0 bases and J dropped 6 bases, with 12 bases sitting between them. With regard to this clonotype: Its antigen is currently unknown.

The study sequenced cultured CD4+ T cell DNA using the Oncomine TCR Beta short-read assay. Each CDR3 protein is one row after TCRdb ran MiXCR on the PCR reads. The sample includes roughly 3,400 distinct CDR3 sequences, less than 25% of them seen just once. Material for sequencing was CD4+ T cells from blood, cultured in vitro. The rearrangement uses TRBV7-2 and TRBJ2-7; D not resolved. This sequence originates from a human donor in good health. CDR3 loop: CASSLADLGTEQYF. Written as DNA, the CDR3 is TGTGCCAGCAGCTTAGCCGATCTAGGAACCGAGCAGTACTTC.